Listed here are 14 T cell receptor beta chains from one sample, sequenced in a study of beta chain features in type 1 diabetes. The entirety of the isolated RNA underwent reverse transcription, so expressed TCRB transcripts were sequenced. TCRdb's table, derived via immunoSEQ multiplex PCR, lists solely in-frame clones and lacks some. The repertoire holds approximately 170,000 clones, with 6.5% to 9.5% as singletons. For these TCRs, the target antigens are not known. Study-level points and caveats: In all four CD4+ subsets, TCRB CDR3 length was significantly, moderately reduced in type 1 diabetes.

The sequenced material came from central memory CD4+ T cells from blood. These receptors were collected from a woman between 35 and 50 years old with type 1 diabetes.

The genes are TRBV15 and TRBJ1-1; D unresolved. There are 13 residues in the CDR3. V was clipped by 1 base and J by 1 base, with 4 bases between them. Germline V gene sequence: CDR1 LNHNV, CDR2 YYDKDF (reference sequence). The CDR3 sequence: CATSRASNTEAFF. In nucleotides, the CDR3 is TGTGCCACCAGCAGAGCCTCGAACACTGAAGCTTTCTTT.

The chain joins TRBV6-6 to TRBJ1-5; D might be TRBD1 (6 bases). The CDR3 covers 13 residues. The germline V gene encodes CDR1 MNHNY and CDR2 SVGAGI (reference sequence). The ends were cut back, 8 bases at V and 4 bases at J, with 12 bases in the middle. The CDR3 bases are TGTGCCAGCCATGGGGACAAAAATCAGCCCCAGCATTTT. It yields the protein CASHGDKNQPQHF.

This clone occurred a few times. The V gene is TRBV11-2, the J gene TRBJ2-7, with 9 bases aligning to TRBD2. The length of the CDR3 is 16 residues. V gave up 3 bases and J gave up 4 bases; unmatched junction bases: 10. Germline V gene sequence: CDR1 SGHAT, CDR2 FQNNGV. The CDR3 DNA reads as TGTGCCAGCAGCTTCAGCTACGGGCGGGGGGGGTACGAGCAGTACTTC. It translates to CASSFSYGRGGYEQYF.

The rearrangement joins TRBV10-3 to TRBJ2-2; 7 nucleotides agree with TRBD1. Germline loops: CDR1 ENHRY, CDR2 SYGVKD. V lost 8 bases and J lost 2; bases outside the gene matches: 8. The CDR3 covers 15 residues. CDR3 amino acids: CAIGQQGLNTGELFF. The CDR3 coding sequence is TGTGCCATCGGTCAACAGGGGCTTAACACCGGGGAGCTGTTTTTT.

The gene calls are TRBV30 and TRBJ2-3; 8 bases match TRBD1. After removal of 5 bases from V and 6 bases from J, the junction contained 7 bases not matched to a gene. The CDR3 is made up of 13 amino acids. Germline V gene sequence: CDR1 GTSNPN, CDR2 SVGIG (reference sequence). Here the CDR3 DNA reads TGTGCCTGGGACAGGGGACCACAGGATACGCAGTATTTT. Its translation: CAWDRGPQDTQYF.

This clone was seen only a few times. The chain links TRBV28 to TRBJ1-1; 9 nucleotides line up with TRBD1. After removal of 6 bases from V and 4 bases from J, the junction contained 6 bases not matched to a gene. There are 14 residues in the CDR3. Germline CDR1 is MDHEN and CDR2 is SYDVKM. CDR3 sequence (DNA): TGTGCCAGCAGGCCCGGGACAGGGCCCACTGAAGCTTTCTTT. This codes for CASRPGTGPTEAFF. The full variable domain, completed using reference TRBV28 and TRBJ1-1, is DVKVTQSSRYLVKRTGEKVFLECVQDMDHENMFWYRQDPGLGLRLIYFSYDVKMKEKGDIPEGYSVSREKKERFSLILESASTNQTSMYLCASRPGTGPTEAFFGQGTRLTVV.

This clone was counted only a few times. The V gene is TRBV29-1, the J gene TRBJ2-7, with 10 nucleotides matching TRBD2. Germline V gene lookup returns CDR1 SQVTM and CDR2 ANQGSEA. Trimming removed 4 bases from V and 4 bases from J; junction bases left unmatched: 4. The length of the CDR3 is 13 residues. The CDR3 region is CSVGAGGPYEQYF. Here the CDR3 DNA reads TGCAGCGTTGGAGCGGGAGGGCCTTACGAGCAGTACTTC.

The table lists this clone with a few counts. The CDR3 bases are TGTGCCAGCAGTGAAGCGTTGGGCAGGGGGGAGCCCCAGCATTTT. It is translated as CASSEALGRGEPQHF. This chain links TRBV2 with TRBJ1-5, with 7 positions matching TRBD1. This CDR3 is 15 amino acids long. The J segment lost 8 bases and the V segment lost 0 bases, leaving 7 bases of the junction unmatched. The germline V gene has CDR1 SNHLY and CDR2 FYNNEI.

The chain carries TRBV5-1 and TRBJ2-3, with D unclear. V lost 5 bases and J 1 base, leaving 5 bases between the germline ends. This CDR3 contains 12 residues. Germline V lookup: CDR1 SGHRS, CDR2 YFSETQ. The CDR3 is CASSYGTDTQYF. CDR3 DNA sequence: TGCGCCAGCAGTTATGGCACAGATACGCAGTATTTT.

The chain recombines TRBV7-2 with TRBJ2-3, with D perhaps matching TRBD1 (5 bases). Germline CDR1 reads SGHTA; CDR2 reads FQGNSA. Trimming cost V 2 bases and J 2 bases, with 11 bases left between them. CDR3 size: 15 residues. The chain's CDR3 is CASSLSPGYTDTQYF. The CDR3, as DNA: TGTGCCAGCAGCTTATCCCCAGGGTACACAGATACGCAGTATTTT.

This clone has at least ten counts. The chain employs TRBV18 and TRBJ2-5, with 7 bases lining up with TRBD1. The CDR3 has 16 amino acids. From germline, CDR1 is KGHSH and CDR2 LQKENI. V was clipped by 0 bases and J by 7 bases; unmatched bases: 11. CDR3 sequence reads: CASSPPGDREYGTQYF. The CDR3, as DNA: TGTGCCAGCTCACCACCAGGTGACAGGGAGTATGGGACCCAGTACTTC.

This clone was counted ten times or more. The chain joins TRBV28 to TRBJ1-2; 7 nucleotides match TRBD1. The CDR3 runs 15 residues. Trimming removed 3 bases from V and 4 bases from J; junction bases left unmatched: 8. CDR1 is MDHEN, CDR2 SYDVKM, per germline. The CDR3 is CASSFDREAFYGYTF. The CDR3 nucleotides are TGTGCCAGCAGTTTCGACAGGGAGGCTTTCTATGGCTACACCTTC.

The chain carries TRBV28 and TRBJ1-1; 7 bases map to TRBD1. Germline V lookup: CDR1 MDHEN, CDR2 SYDVKM. There are 12 residues in the CDR3. Trimming took 2 bases from V and 9 from J; bases not matched to a gene: 3. CDR3 coding DNA: TGTGCCAGCAGTTTACCGGGACAGAAAGCTTTCTTT. Protein: CASSLPGQKAFF.

This clone has only a few counts. The gene calls are TRBV6-6 and TRBJ2-5, with D possibly matching TRBD2 (6 bases). Trimming stripped 5 bases from V and 5 bases from J, with 15 bases between. Germline V CDR1 and CDR2: MNHNY, SVGAGI (reference sequence). The CDR3 extends over 14 amino acids. CDR3 nucleotides: TGTGCCAGCAGTGCAAGGGCGGGAATGGAGACCCAGTACTTC. The encoded protein is CASSARAGMETQYF.